The 22 T cell receptor beta chains in this list originate from one sample, sequenced in a study of blood T cell repertoires in COVID-19. The table came from immunoSEQ multiplex PCR; TCRdb's copy has only in-frame clones and leaves some out. The sample records about 190,000 clones, 84% being singletons. What was sequenced was PBMCs or T cells enriched from blood (not recorded which). These receptors were collected from a woman aged 25 to 39 who had been exposed to COVID-19.

J is TRBJ1-1 and V is TRBV9; 8 bases line up with TRBD1. The V segment lost 0 bases and the J segment 1 base; nucleotides outside the gene matches: 2. Per germline, CDR1 SGDLS and CDR2 YYNGEE. This CDR3 is 15 amino acids long. The DNA for the CDR3 is TGTGCCAGCAGCGTAGGCGGGACAGGGAACACTGAAGCTTTCTTT. It yields the protein CASSVGGTGNTEAFF.

The rearrangement uses TRBV7-6 and TRBJ2-7; 10 positions agree with TRBD1. CDR3 length: 13 amino acids. Germline V gene lookup returns CDR1 SGHVS and CDR2 FNYEAQ. The V and J ends lost 5 bases and 6 bases, in that order; junction bases with no gene match: 4. Written as DNA, the CDR3 is TGTGCCAGCAGCCGGGACAGGGGCCGCGAGCAGTACTTC. It codes for CASSRDRGREQYF.

Only a few counts were recorded for this clone. The chain uses TRBV4-1 and TRBJ1-2; unclear D gene. Trimming removed 1 base at V and 6 bases at J, with 12 bases between. The germline V gene encodes CDR1 MGHRA and CDR2 YSYEKL. The CDR3 totals 14 residues. The CDR3: CASSQVKGAHGYTF. CDR3 DNA: TGCGCCAGCAGCCAAGTTAAGGGAGCACATGGCTACACCTTC.

This clone came up a few times. The rearrangement joins TRBV11-2 to TRBJ2-3, with D possibly matching TRBD2 (6 bases). The length of the CDR3 is 13 residues. Trimming removed 8 bases at V and 5 bases at J, with 14 bases between. CDR1 and CDR2 from the germline V gene are SGHAT and FQNNGV. CDR3: CASSTGVEDTQYF. The DNA for the CDR3 is TGTGCCAGCTCTACGGGGGTAGAAGATACGCAGTATTTT.

The chain uses TRBV5-1 and TRBJ1-6; D ambiguous. Between the trimmed V and J ends, which lost 4 bases and 1 base, there was a span of 9 bases. CDR3 length equals 15 residues. In germline, CDR1 is SGHRS, CDR2 YFSETQ. As DNA, the CDR3 is TGCGCCAGCAGCCCCGGAGGGTCCTATAATTCACCCCTCCACTTT. Protein product: CASSPGGSYNSPLHF.

The genes are TRBV30 and TRBJ2-5; D is ambiguous. Germline CDR1 is GTSNPN and CDR2 is SVGIG (reference sequence). The V end was cut by 2 bases, the J end by 0 bases, with 4 bases between. This CDR3 has 12 amino acids. The CDR3 reads CAWSPDQETQYF. The CDR3 bases are TGTGCCTGGAGTCCGGACCAAGAGACCCAGTACTTC.

The chain has TRBV5-8 and TRBJ1-2; 10 bases line up with TRBD1. Germline CDR1 SGHTS, CDR2 YDEGEE. The CDR3 is made up of 16 amino acids. With 2 bases clipped from V and 7 bases from J, the junction kept 11 bases outside the gene matches. CDR3 region: CASSFSWDRGTGGYTF. The CDR3 DNA is TGTGCCAGCAGCTTCTCCTGGGACAGGGGTACAGGTGGCTACACCTTC.

The rearrangement joins TRBV11-2 to TRBJ1-4, with D hard to call. Germline V gene lookup returns CDR1 SGHAT and CDR2 FQNNGV. CDR3 length: 16 residues. V shed 5 bases and J shed 7 bases, with 20 bases lying between them. CDR3 DNA sequence: TGTGCCAGCAGCGCTGGGCAGGCCACCTTTCTTGAAAAACTGTTTTTT. This sequence encodes CASSAGQATFLEKLFF.

This clone was counted at least ten times. The J gene is TRBJ1-2, the V gene TRBV7-9; the match to TRBD1 covers 8 bases. J lost 3 bases, V lost 2 bases, and 17 bases had no gene match. This CDR3 spans 19 amino acids. The V gene's germline CDR1 is SEHNR and CDR2 FQNEAQ (reference sequence). CDR3: CASSLRLSIRTGSDYGYTF. The CDR3 bases are TGTGCCAGCAGCTTAAGACTTAGTATCCGGACAGGGAGCGACTATGGCTACACCTTC.

The chain recombines TRBV12-3 or TRBV12-4 with TRBJ2-5, with a tentative D call TRBD2 (5 bases). The CDR3 has 13 residues. V gave up 5 bases and J gave up 2 bases, with 9 bases separating them. Here the CDR3 reads CASSRLNQETQYF. The CDR3 DNA sequence: TGTGCCAGCAGTAGACTAAATCAAGAGACCCAGTACTTC.

In regard to this clone: The sample carries other DNA sequences with the same CDR3. The chain combines TRBV6-5 with TRBJ1-3; a weak D match, TRBD1 (5 bases). The V end was cut by 2 bases, the J end by 0 bases, with 8 bases between. CDR1 is MNHEY and CDR2 is SVGAGI in the germline V gene. This CDR3 has 15 residues. The chain's CDR3 is CASSYRGSSGNTIYF. The CDR3 DNA reads TGTGCCAGCAGTTACAGGGGTTCCTCTGGAAACACCATATATTTT.

This clone was seen a single time. The chain combines TRBV19 with TRBJ1-2; no firm D call. The CDR3 contains 16 residues. Trimming took 1 base from V and 5 from J, leaving 17 bases between them. The germline gives CDR1 LNHDA, CDR2 SQIVND (reference sequence). CDR3: CASSIATSLEGYGYTF. The CDR3 DNA sequence: TGTGCCAGTAGTATAGCAACCTCATTGGAGGGATATGGCTACACCTTC.

V is TRBV19 and J is TRBJ1-2; tentatively, D is TRBD1 (5 bases). CDR1 LNHDA and CDR2 SQIVND come from the germline V gene (reference sequence). The CDR3 is 15 amino acids. V lost 9 bases, J lost 0 bases, and 17 bases lay in between. The CDR3 protein is CASIDSWRANYGYTF. The CDR3 nucleotides read TGTGCCAGCATCGACAGTTGGCGAGCTAACTATGGCTACACCTTC.

The genes are TRBV10-3 and TRBJ1-4; 8 bases fit TRBD1. The CDR3 spans 14 residues. V gave up 3 bases and J gave up 6 bases; unmatched junction bases: 3. CDR1 and CDR2 (germline): ENHRY, SYGVKD. The CDR3 nucleotides read TGTGCCATCAGTGATACCAGGGGGCATGAAAAACTGTTTTTT. It codes for CAISDTRGHEKLFF.

This chain connects TRBV4-3 to TRBJ2-1, with D perhaps TRBD2 (5 bases). The CDR3 covers 16 residues. Between the trimmed V and J ends, which lost 0 bases and 6 bases, there was a span of 15 bases. The V gene's germline CDR1 is LGHNA and CDR2 YSLEER. The CDR3 DNA reads as TGCGCCAGCAGCCAAGATAGGAGCGGAAGTATCAATGAGCAGTTCTTC. This gives the protein CASSQDRSGSINEQFF.

The CDR3 region has the DNA TGTGCCATCCCGGGGGGGCCCGGACCTACCGGGGAGCTGTTTTTT. This codes for CAIPGGPGPTGELFF. The rearrangement joins TRBV2 to TRBJ2-2, with 8 bases lining up with TRBD2. V lost 10 bases and J lost 5; bases outside the gene matches: 12. There are 15 residues in the CDR3. Germline-derived CDR1 and CDR2 are SNHLY and FYNNEI.

In this sample, this clone turned up many times. The CDR3 nucleotides read TGTGCCAGCAGCCCCCGAACGGGCAATCAGCCCCAGCATTTT. Amino acids: CASSPRTGNQPQHF. J is TRBJ1-5 and V is TRBV5-8; D not resolved. In germline, CDR1 is SGHTS, CDR2 YDEGEE. V shed 4 bases and J shed 2 bases, with 10 bases lying between them. This CDR3 has 14 residues.

CDR3 sequence: CASSISRETEAFF. The CDR3 DNA is TGTGCCAGTAGTATCTCCCGCGAGACTGAAGCTTTCTTT. The V gene is TRBV19, the J gene TRBJ1-1; D unresolved. In germline, CDR1 is LNHDA, CDR2 SQIVND (reference sequence). V lost 3 bases, J lost 5 bases, and 10 bases lay in between. The CDR3 length is 13 residues.

The chain joins TRBV19 to TRBJ1-4; the D gene is possibly TRBD1 (5 bases). This CDR3 is 21 amino acids long. Trimming removed 1 base from V and 3 bases from J, with 27 bases in between. Germline loops: CDR1 LNHDA, CDR2 SQIVND (reference sequence). CDR3 amino acids: CASSIASRGSFGTSANEKLFF. CDR3 DNA sequence: TGTGCCAGTAGTATAGCTTCGCGGGGGTCGTTCGGGACGTCCGCTAATGAAAAACTGTTTTTT.

Here the CDR3 reads CASRGGENYGYTF. As DNA, the CDR3 is TGTGCCAGCCGGGGGGGAGAAAACTATGGCTACACCTTC. This rearrangement joins TRBV9 to TRBJ1-2; a possible D gene is TRBD1 (5 bases). The germline V gene has CDR1 SGDLS and CDR2 YYNGEE. Trimming pared 7 bases from V and 2 bases from J, leaving 12 bases between. The CDR3 totals 13 residues.

CDR3 nucleotides: TGTGCCAGCAGTTACTCGAAGACAGGAGAAACTGAAGCTTTCTTT. Encoded protein: CASSYSKTGETEAFF. The genes are TRBV6-5 and TRBJ1-1, with a possible D match to TRBD1 (6 bases). Per germline, CDR1 MNHEY and CDR2 SVGAGI. V was trimmed by 0 bases and J by 5 bases, leaving 13 bases between them. This CDR3 spans 15 amino acids.

The chain couples TRBV4-1 to TRBJ1-2, with 12 bases fitting TRBD1. The CDR3 consists of 18 residues. V lost 2 bases to trimming and J lost 4 bases; unmatched junction nucleotides: 11. Germline-derived CDR1 and CDR2 are MGHRA and YSYEKL. In nucleotides, the CDR3 is TGCGCCAGCAGCCAACTTGGGACAGGGGGCCTTGCTGGCTATGGCTACACCTTC. Translating it yields CASSQLGTGGLAGYGYTF.